A few counts support the clone carrying this T cell receptor beta chain. This record comes from a study of T-cell reconstitution after alpha-beta-depleted transplantation in children. The TCRbeta library was prepared with unique molecular identifiers. TCRdb used MiXCR to reprocess the PCR reads, holding one entry per CDR3 protein. This sample has over 400,000 distinct CDR3 sequences, with 12% found just once. Germline V gene sequence: CDR1 DFQATT, CDR2 SNEGSKA (reference sequence). V lost 6 bases and J 1 base, leaving 14 bases between the germline ends. The CDR3 loop spans 14 amino acids. This rearrangement joins TRBV20-1 to TRBJ2-3; D remains ambiguous. The clonotype comes from a human donor who donated a stem cell graft to a child with combined immunodeficiency. The starting material was PBMCs from the stem cell graft donor, obtained from the stem cell graft. CDR3 amino acids: CSASLRIGTDTQYF. CDR3 DNA sequence: TGCAGTGCATCCTTAAGGATTGGCACAGATACGCAGTATTTT.